This is a list of T cell receptor beta chains from one sample in a study of T-cell memory formation after mild COVID-19. From the 5' RACE reads, TCRdb called clonotypes with MiXCR, one entry per CDR3 protein. The profile shows roughly 180,000 distinct CDR3 sequences, roughly 18% of them singletons. The material sequenced was PBMCs or a T cell subset sorted from them (not recorded which). All receptors derive from a man younger than 35 who had mild COVID-19 (a few samples of this study predate the infection). Cell type and time point are not known. CDR3s include the opening cysteine and the closing phenylalanine or tryptophan. The D gene is left open where the match is weak. The listing skips clone size in some rows; elsewhere it reads once, few, many or a size class.

>TRBJ2-3|TRBV7-9|NA|NA
TGTGCCAGCAGCCAGGGGATCGGGGGTCTAAGCACAGATACGCAGTATTTT
CASSQGIGGLSTDTQYF
>TRBJ2-5|TRBV7-8|NA|NA
TGTGCCAGCAGCGTACAGGGTGTCCGAAAGACCCAGTACTTC
CASSVQGVRKTQYF
>TRBJ1-2|TRBV20-1|NA|once
TGCAGTGCAAGACAGGTCTATGGCTACACCTTC
CSARQVYGYTF
>TRBJ1-1|TRBV5-1|NA|NA
TGCGCCAGCAGCTTCCAGGGGAGCCCTGAAGCTTTCTTT
CASSFQGSPEAFF
>TRBJ2-3|TRBV5-1|NA|few
TGCGCCAGCAGCATAATAAGTATCAGCACAGATACGCAGTATTTT
CASSIISISTDTQYF
>TRBJ2-1|TRBV12-3/TRBV12-4|TRBD1|many
TGTGCCAGCAGTTTAGGACAGGGGAAGAATGAGCAGTTCTTC
CASSLGQGKNEQFF
>TRBJ2-1|TRBV10-3|TRBD2|few
TGTGCCATCAGCGCGACTAGCGGGGAATGGAGTGAGCAGTTCTTC
CAISATSGEWSEQFF
>TRBJ2-5|TRBV9|TRBD1|NA
TGTGCCAGCAGCGTAGCTACAGGGGCGCAAGAGACCCAGTACTTC
CASSVATGAQETQYF
>TRBJ2-3|TRBV7-2|TRBD1|NA
TGTGCCAGCAGACCTGGGACAGTCTTTAGCACAGATACGCAGTATTTT
CASRPGTVFSTDTQYF
>TRBJ1-1|TRBV12-3/TRBV12-4|NA|NA
TGTGCCAGCCAACGTATGAACACTGAAGCTTTCTTT
CASQRMNTEAFF
>TRBJ1-1|TRBV7-6|NA|once
TGTGCCAGCAGTCCGCGGTTCGAGTACACTGAAGCTTTCTTT
CASSPRFEYTEAFF
>TRBJ2-1|TRBV15|NA|NA
TGTGCCACCAGCAGAGATAGGGGTGAGCAGTTCTTC
CATSRDRGEQFF